The 21 T cell receptor beta chains given below trace back to one sample, sequenced in a study of blood T cell repertoires in COVID-19. Assay used: immunoSEQ multiplex PCR; TCRdb lists only in-frame clones, some missing. This table has 65,000 to 95,000 clones, about four fifths appearing once. Sequencing input: peripheral blood. Receptor source: a woman aged 40-49 years with active or convalescent COVID-19.

The V gene is TRBV6-6, the J gene TRBJ2-7, with TRBD1 matching over 7 bases. The trim removed 6 bases at V and 5 bases at J, leaving 10 bases unmatched. CDR1 is MNHNY and CDR2 is SVGAGI in the germline V gene (reference sequence). The CDR3 spans 14 residues. The CDR3 region is CASRKQGSSDEQYF. CDR3 in DNA: TGTGCCAGCAGAAAACAGGGGTCTTCGGACGAGCAGTACTTC.

A note on this clone: This clone may be a read error of a much larger clone one base away. This sequence joins TRBV11-2 and TRBJ2-7; D not certain. This CDR3 contains 15 residues. With 0 bases removed from V and 0 bases from J, the gap between germline ends came to 9 bases. Germline V gene lookup returns CDR1 SGHAT and CDR2 FQNNGV. The CDR3 nucleotides are TGTGCCAGCAGCTTAGAAAAACACAACTCCTACGAGCAGTACTTC. The encoded protein is CASSLEKHNSYEQYF.

V usage is TRBV28 and J usage is TRBJ1-2; D possibly corresponds to TRBD1 (6 bases). Trimming shortened V by 3 bases and J by 4 bases, and 12 bases separated the two germline ends. CDR3 length: 14 residues. The V gene's germline CDR1 is MDHEN and CDR2 SYDVKM. Here the CDR3 reads CASSFLGAVYGYTF. The CDR3 DNA follows: TGTGCCAGCAGTTTCCTGGGGGCAGTCTATGGCTACACCTTC.

The gene calls are TRBV29-1 and TRBJ2-5; no clear D gene. The CDR3 spans 12 residues. V lost 3 bases to trimming and J lost 5 bases, with 10 bases between them. Germline CDR1 and CDR2: SQVTM and ANQGSEA. The CDR3 here is CSVEGIGETQYF. The CDR3 region has the DNA TGCAGCGTTGAGGGCATTGGGGAGACCCAGTACTTC.

The chain links TRBV7-9 to TRBJ1-1; TRBD1 agrees at 7 bases. The germline gives CDR1 SEHNR, CDR2 FQNEAQ (reference sequence). V was pared by 1 base and J by 10 bases, with 0 bases of the junction left unmatched. The CDR3 is 11 residues long. The CDR3 region has the DNA TGTGCCAGCAGCTTAGAGGGGGCAGCTTTCTTT. Translation gives CASSLEGAAFF.

The rearrangement links TRBV9 to TRBJ2-2, with 8 bases aligning to TRBD2. Germline trimming cut 2 bases from V and 3 bases from J; bases unmatched to any gene: 3. This CDR3 is 15 amino acids long. The germline gives CDR1 SGDLS, CDR2 YYNGEE. Written as DNA, the CDR3 is TGTGCCAGCAGCGTTAGCGGGGTCGACACCGGGGAGCTGTTTTTT. This sequence encodes CASSVSGVDTGELFF.

In this sample, this clone turned up a few times. The rearrangement joins TRBV5-1 to TRBJ1-1; no definite D call. The germline CDR1 and CDR2 sequences are SGHRS and YFSETQ. V dropped 0 bases and J dropped 1 base, with 4 bases sitting between them. The CDR3 is 13 amino acids. This CDR3 reads CASSLDQNTEAFF. CDR3 bases: TGCGCCAGCAGCTTGGATCAGAACACTGAAGCTTTCTTT. The complete variable domain, with remaining parts taken from reference TRBV5-1 and TRBJ1-1, reads KAGVTQTPRYLIKTRGQQVTLSCSPISGHRSVSWYQQTPGQGLQFLFEYFSETQRNKGNFPGRFSGRQFSNSRSEMNVSTLELGDSALYLCASSLDQNTEAFFGQGTRLTVV.

The chain recombines TRBV5-4 with TRBJ1-1, with D perhaps matching TRBD1 (6 bases). The CDR3 is made up of 13 amino acids. The V gene's germline CDR1 is SGHNT and CDR2 YYREEE (reference sequence). V was clipped by 4 bases and J by 8 bases, with 15 bases between them. CDR3 sequence: CASSPWSDREAFF. CDR3 coding DNA: TGTGCCAGCAGCCCCTGGAGTGACAGGGAAGCTTTCTTT.

The chain employs TRBV6-6 and TRBJ2-1, with TRBD2 identical over 10 bases. V lost 4 bases and J lost 2; bases outside the gene matches: 2. Germline V gene data show CDR1 as MNHNY and CDR2 as SVGAGI (reference sequence). The CDR3 covers 15 residues. CDR3 loop: CASSLAGGPYNEQFF. The CDR3 DNA reads TGTGCCAGCAGTTTAGCGGGAGGACCCTACAATGAGCAGTTCTTC.

This chain links TRBV28 with TRBJ2-3; D might be TRBD2 (6 bases). The CDR3 is 15 amino acids. The germline CDR1 and CDR2 sequences are MDHEN and SYDVKM. The germline V and J ends were trimmed by 3 bases and 2 bases, with 12 bases remaining between them. The CDR3 sequence: CASSLLGLNTDTQYF. CDR3 coding DNA: TGTGCCAGCAGTTTGCTCGGACTAAACACAGATACGCAGTATTTT.

Ten or more counts support this clone. The V gene is TRBV12-5, the J gene TRBJ2-1; tentatively, D is TRBD1 (5 bases). The CDR3 runs to 16 residues. Trimming stripped 2 bases from V and 4 bases from J, with 15 bases between. CDR1 LGHNT and CDR2 FRNRAP come from the germline V gene. Here the CDR3 reads CASGLTGPSGYNEQFF. The CDR3 bases are TGTGCTAGTGGTTTGACAGGCCCTTCAGGGTACAATGAGCAGTTCTTC.

V gene TRBV4-1 combines with J gene TRBJ1-3, with 10 bases matching TRBD1. The CDR3 has 19 amino acids. Germline CDR1 is MGHRA and CDR2 is YSYEKL. With 4 bases clipped from V and 3 bases from J, the junction kept 15 bases outside the gene matches. CDR3 loop: CASSPTAFPGQGGGNTIYF. CDR3 DNA: TGCGCCAGCAGCCCTACTGCTTTCCCCGGACAGGGGGGTGGAAACACCATATATTTT.

The chain is built from TRBV6-1 and TRBJ2-7, with 10 bases aligning to TRBD1. The germline V gene has CDR1 MNHNS and CDR2 SASEGT. CDR3 length equals 16 residues. V gave up 2 bases and J gave up 6 bases; unmatched junction bases: 10. CDR3 nucleotides: TGTGCCAGCAGTGAAAAAGACAGGGGGCTACTCTGCGAGCAGTACTTC. Protein sequence: CASSEKDRGLLCEQYF.

This clone has only a few counts. This sequence joins TRBV5-4 and TRBJ1-4; unclear D gene. CDR1 is SGHNT, CDR2 YYREEE, per germline (reference sequence). V was trimmed by 3 bases and J by 3 bases, leaving 12 bases between them. The CDR3 totals 15 residues. The CDR3 here is CASSYRGYPNEKLFF. The CDR3 region has the DNA TGTGCCAGCAGCTATCGAGGGTACCCTAATGAAAAACTGTTTTTT.

The rearrangement uses TRBV10-3 and TRBJ1-3; TRBD1 agrees at 11 bases. V gave up 6 bases and J gave up 1 base; unmatched junction bases: 5. The CDR3 is made up of 16 amino acids. The germline V gene has CDR1 ENHRY and CDR2 SYGVKD. As DNA, the CDR3 is TGTGCCATCAGCGCGGACAGGGGGCTATCTGGAAACACCATATATTTT. It specifies CAISADRGLSGNTIYF.

The rearrangement uses TRBV5-1 and TRBJ2-7, with 9 bases aligning to TRBD1. V gave up 0 bases and J gave up 4 bases; unmatched junction bases: 2. Germline CDR1 and CDR2: SGHRS and YFSETQ. CDR3 length: 14 amino acids. CDR3 sequence reads: CASSLGDRGYEQYF. DNA for the CDR3: TGCGCCAGCAGCTTGGGAGACAGGGGGTACGAGCAGTACTTC.

This clone is judged medium-sized. The chain carries TRBV6-5 and TRBJ2-2; 7 bases line up with TRBD1. The V gene end was trimmed by 0 bases and the J gene end by 2 bases; junction bases not matched to a gene: 3. Germline V gene sequence: CDR1 MNHEY, CDR2 SVGAGI. The CDR3 runs 16 residues. The CDR3: CASSYSRGYNTGELFF. The CDR3 nucleotides are TGTGCCAGCAGTTACTCCAGGGGGTATAACACCGGGGAGCTGTTTTTT.

V gene TRBV6-1 combines with J gene TRBJ1-6; 8 nucleotides match TRBD1. This CDR3 has 14 amino acids. The germline V gene encodes CDR1 MNHNS and CDR2 SASEGT. V lost 3 bases to trimming and J lost 13 bases; unmatched junction nucleotides: 8. Here the CDR3 DNA reads TGTGCCAGCAGTGAGACCGACAGGGGTATTCCCCTCCACTTT. It specifies CASSETDRGIPLHF.

The rearrangement joins TRBV6-4 to TRBJ1-5; D gene unclear. This CDR3 has 13 residues. Germline-derived CDR1 and CDR2 are MRHNA and SNTAGT. V was cut by 5 bases and J by 5 bases, with 10 bases left in between. The DNA of the CDR3 is TGTGCCAGCAGTCGAGAGACTGATCAGCCCCAGCATTTT. Translated, it gives CASSRETDQPQHF.

The V and J genes are TRBV4-2 and TRBJ2-7; 10 nucleotides align to TRBD2. The V and J ends lost 1 base and 1 base, in that order; junction bases with no gene match: 4. The CDR3 has 16 amino acids. Looked up from germline, CDR1 is LGHNA and CDR2 is YNFKEQ. The CDR3 DNA reads as TGTGCCAGCAGCCAAGGGGCTAGCGGGGGATCCTACGAGCAGTACTTC. The encoded protein is CASSQGASGGSYEQYF.

This chain uses TRBV6-2 or TRBV6-3 with TRBJ2-7; unclear D gene. CDR1 and CDR2 from the germline V gene are MNHEY and SVGEGT. Between the trimmed V and J ends, which lost 5 bases and 2 bases, there was a span of 7 bases. The CDR3 consists of 12 residues. The chain's CDR3 is CASSLPAYEQYF. Written as DNA, the CDR3 is TGTGCCAGCAGTCTTCCCGCCTACGAGCAGTACTTC.